This T cell receptor (beta chain) was recovered during a study of T cell responses to AZD1222 COVID-19 vaccine (TCRdb year 2021). The study in broad terms: AZD1222 recipients with second doses at about 4 weeks or about 12 weeks were pooled, because spike-specific TCR depth and breadth did not differ between schedules. Trial participants were enrolled by age into 18-55, 56-69 and 70-plus year subgroups, with around 140, 26 and 57 TCR-sequenced participants respectively. TCR sequencing was performed for 233 trial participants, of whom some 200 were given two doses of AZD1222 and about 25 were given two doses of MenACWY control vaccine. Points the paper makes about the study in general: Conclusions about previously exposed vaccinees were limited because only a handful of AZD1222 recipients were SARS-CoV-2 seropositive at baseline. Reportedly, almost half of the unique spike-specific TCRs recognized epitopes lying outside the regions that are mutated in the B.1.351 and B.1.1.7 variants. The whole spike protein was spanned by vaccine-associated CD4 TCRs, and dominant responses were seen in regions 160-218 and 743-854. Because no day 14 peak-response samples were available, the repertoires could be characterized only after the peak T cell response. In the small 56-69-year group, the increase in depth fell short of significance, most likely because of low power. Participants were mostly white British, with more females than males. The authors suggested clonal diversity may have been underestimated. A significant rise in spike-specific TCR breadth and depth was observed after two AZD1222 doses relative to day 0 and relative to MenACWY recipients.

Note on this clone: The antigen it binds to is not known. The sample holds no much larger clone one base away, and base qualities are not on file.

The CDR3 regions of human TCRbeta chains were analyzed by immunosequencing. In the source study's methods: TCRs in the repertoires were matched against a reference library of SARS-CoV-2-specific TCRs that had been generated with the MIRA antigen-specificity platform. Breadth was defined as the fraction of unique TCRs that were SARS-CoV-2-associated, and depth was defined as the fraction of total T cells that were SARS-CoV-2-associated. Using the MIRA data, each spike-specific TCR was assigned both to the spike region to which the TCR was reactive and to a CD4 or CD8 class. Log10-transformed breadth and depth values were compared by one-way ANOVA with Sidak's multiple comparisons tests. The immuneACCESS repertoire file appears here via TCRdb, limited to in-frame rearrangements. These files lack a portion of the clones; in checked studies, under half of the deficit traces to unresolved V genes, and the cause of the others is not known. D and trimming come from the DNA, and the V and J calls and clone size come from that table. The sample table lists 100,000 to 150,000 clones, about nine tenths of them with a count of one. The ten largest clones add up to around 20% of the sample.

This specimen's time point label, interpreted: baseline before first vaccination. Vaccinee samples came from UK trials COV001 and COV002, including a single-blind randomized controlled phase 2/3 trial of AZD1222 (ChAdOx1 nCoV-19) in healthy adults. For TCRbeta chain sequencing, PBMC samples were collected from trial participants at day 0 and at day 28 after the second dose. Per the germline V gene, SNHLY is the CDR1 and FYNNEI is the CDR2. V loses 0 bases at its end and J loses 4 bases; junction bases beyond the gene matches: 9. Inclusive of the bounding cysteine and phenylalanine, the CDR3 is 17 residues long. CDR3 DNA is the only sequence kept; it has 51 bases, read in frame from the first base.

The V gene is TRBV2 and the J gene is TRBJ2-5, with 9 middle bases fitting TRBD2. This material consisted of peripheral blood, taken on day 0 of AZD1222 vaccination. This receptor was identified in an adult in good health. The bases read TGTGCCAGCAGTGAAGCAGGCGGGGGGGCCGTGGTAGAGACCCAGTACTTC. It codes for CASSEAGGGAVVETQYF.